The clone carrying this TCR beta chain occurred a few times. The length of the CDR3 is 16 residues. CDR1 is LNHDA, CDR2 SQIVND, per germline (reference sequence). V gave up 6 bases and J gave up 1 base, with 13 bases separating them. The sample is drawn from a study of blood T cell repertoires in COVID-19. At the level of the study: Sites in the United States, Italy and Spain provided acute and convalescent COVID-19 samples. PBMCs, B-cell-depleted T cells, or T cells provided the cDNA or gDNA that made up the material.

Under the authors' procedure: Cell counts per sample came from amplifying reference gene primers. Produced via immunoSEQ multiplex PCR; TCRdb's table is partial and in-frame only. V, J and clone size are those of that table, while D and trimming were read from the DNA. The top ten hold less than 45% of the sample, which has 100,000 or so clones, roughly 79% seen once. The clonotype comes from a man older than 75 with acute or convalescent COVID-19. The sample taken for sequencing was peripheral blood. This rearrangement joins TRBV19 to TRBJ2-6; a weak D match, TRBD2 (6 bases). The DNA of the CDR3 is TGTGCCAGTAGGGGGAGGAGGGGTTCTGGGGCCAACGTCCTGACTTTC. It is translated as CASRGRRGSGANVLTF.